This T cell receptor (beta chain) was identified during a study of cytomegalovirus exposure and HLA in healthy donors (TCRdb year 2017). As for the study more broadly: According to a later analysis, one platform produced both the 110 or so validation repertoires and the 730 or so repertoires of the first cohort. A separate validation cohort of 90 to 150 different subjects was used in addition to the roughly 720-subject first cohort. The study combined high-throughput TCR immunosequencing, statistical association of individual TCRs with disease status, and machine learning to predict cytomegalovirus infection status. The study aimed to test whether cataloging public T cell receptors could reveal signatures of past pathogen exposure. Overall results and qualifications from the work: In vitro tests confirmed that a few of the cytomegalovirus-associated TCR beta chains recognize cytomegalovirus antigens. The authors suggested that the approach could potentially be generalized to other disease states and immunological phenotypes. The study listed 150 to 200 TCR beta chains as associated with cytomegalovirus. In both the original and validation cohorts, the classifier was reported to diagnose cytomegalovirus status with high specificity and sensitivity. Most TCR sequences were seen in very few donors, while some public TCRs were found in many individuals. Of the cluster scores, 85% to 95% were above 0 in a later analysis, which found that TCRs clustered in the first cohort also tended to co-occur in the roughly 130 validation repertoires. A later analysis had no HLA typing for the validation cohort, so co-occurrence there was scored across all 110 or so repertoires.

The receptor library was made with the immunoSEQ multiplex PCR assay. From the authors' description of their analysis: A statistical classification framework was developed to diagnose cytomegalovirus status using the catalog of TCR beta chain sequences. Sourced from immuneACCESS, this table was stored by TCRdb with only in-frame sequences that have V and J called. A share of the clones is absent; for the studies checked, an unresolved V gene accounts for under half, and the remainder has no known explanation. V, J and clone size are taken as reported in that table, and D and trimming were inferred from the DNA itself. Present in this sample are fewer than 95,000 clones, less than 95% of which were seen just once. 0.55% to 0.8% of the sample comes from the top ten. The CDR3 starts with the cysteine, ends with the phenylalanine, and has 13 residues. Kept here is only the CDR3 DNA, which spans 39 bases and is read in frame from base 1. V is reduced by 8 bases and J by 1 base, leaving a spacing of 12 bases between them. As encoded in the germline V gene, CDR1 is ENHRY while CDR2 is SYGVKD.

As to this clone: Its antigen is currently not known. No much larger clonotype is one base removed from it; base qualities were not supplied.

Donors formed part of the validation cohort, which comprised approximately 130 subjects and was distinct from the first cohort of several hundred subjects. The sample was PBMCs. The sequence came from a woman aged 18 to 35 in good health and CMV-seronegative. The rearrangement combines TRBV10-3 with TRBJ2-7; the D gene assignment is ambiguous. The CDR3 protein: CAIGTVLSYEQYF. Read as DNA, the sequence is TGTGCCATCGGTACGGTCCTTTCCTACGAGCAGTACTTC.